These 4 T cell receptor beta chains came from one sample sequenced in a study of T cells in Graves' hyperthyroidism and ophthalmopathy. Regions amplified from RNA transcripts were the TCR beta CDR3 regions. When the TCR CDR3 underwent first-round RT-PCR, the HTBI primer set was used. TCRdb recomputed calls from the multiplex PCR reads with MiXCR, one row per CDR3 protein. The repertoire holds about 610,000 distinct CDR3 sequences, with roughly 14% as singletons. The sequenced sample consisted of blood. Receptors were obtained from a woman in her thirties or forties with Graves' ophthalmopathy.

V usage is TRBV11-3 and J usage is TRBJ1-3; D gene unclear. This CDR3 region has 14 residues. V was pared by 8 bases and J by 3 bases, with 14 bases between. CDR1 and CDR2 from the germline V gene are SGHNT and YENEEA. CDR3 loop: CASGRLGDGNTIYF. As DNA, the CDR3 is TGTGCCAGCGGCCGCCTCGGGGATGGAAACACCATATATTTT.

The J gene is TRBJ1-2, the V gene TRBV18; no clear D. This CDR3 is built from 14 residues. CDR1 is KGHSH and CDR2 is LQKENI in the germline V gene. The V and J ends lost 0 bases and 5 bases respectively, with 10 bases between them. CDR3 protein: CASSPPDGLYGYTF. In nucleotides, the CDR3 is TGTGCCAGCTCACCACCGGACGGATTATATGGCTACACCTTC.

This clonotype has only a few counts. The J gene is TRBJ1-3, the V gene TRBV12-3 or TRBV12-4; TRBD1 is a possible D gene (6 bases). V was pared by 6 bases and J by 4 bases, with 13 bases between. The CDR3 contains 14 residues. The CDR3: CASRLQGGGNTIYF. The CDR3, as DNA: TGTGCCAGCAGACTACAGGGTGGGGGAAACACCATATATTTT.

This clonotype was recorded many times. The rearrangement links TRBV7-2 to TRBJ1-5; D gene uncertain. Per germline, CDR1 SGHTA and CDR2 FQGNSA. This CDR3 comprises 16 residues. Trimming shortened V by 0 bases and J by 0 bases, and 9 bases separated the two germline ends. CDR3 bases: TGTGCCAGCAGCTTAGCGGTCCCGGATAGCAATCAGCCCCAGCATTTT. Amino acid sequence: CASSLAVPDSNQPQHF. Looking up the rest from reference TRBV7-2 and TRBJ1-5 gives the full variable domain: GAGVSQSPSNKVTEKGKDVELRCDPISGHTALYWYRQSLGQGLEFLIYFQGNSAPDKSGLPSDRFSAERTGGSVSTLTIQRTQQEDSAVYLCASSLAVPDSNQPQHFGDGTRLSIL.